The TCR beta chain described here comes from a study of STAT5B mutations in CD4+ large granular lymphocyte leukemia. Findings of the study overall: The CD4+ versus CD8+ T-LGLL clonality difference may reflect limited sample size. CD4-sorted patient repertoires seemed more clonal than healthy CD4+ repertoires.

This CDR3 region has 15 residues. The V end lost 2 bases, the J end lost 7 bases, and 15 bases lay between the germline ends. Germline CDR1 and CDR2: LNHNV and YYDKDF (reference sequence). With regard to this clone: What it binds is not known.

Clones were sequenced by immunoSEQ multiplex PCR, and TCRdb holds only the in-frame ones, with some missing. This sample has tens of thousands of clones, with roughly 80% found just once. This clonotype was obtained from a human donor in good health. The chain recombines TRBV15 with TRBJ2-1; D might be TRBD2 (6 bases). Sequenced: CD4+ T cells from blood buffy coats. CDR3 in amino acids: CATSRSRDSFNEQFF. CDR3 coding DNA: TGTGCCACCAGCAGAAGCCGGGACTCCTTTAATGAGCAGTTCTTC.